Described below is a single T cell receptor beta chain sequence and its context. The antigen is not known. This entry is derived from a study of T cell responses to AZD1222 COVID-19 vaccine. TCRdb's copy holds only in-frame clones and misses some; the assay was immunoSEQ multiplex PCR. The sample shows about 140,000 clones, around 93% of them seen only once. General study findings and limits: Dominant CD4 TCR responses targeted spike regions 160-218 and 743-854. Only after the peak T cell response were repertoires sampled. Unmutated variant regions are reportedly the target of nearly half of TCRs that are spike-specific.

CDR3 size: 17 residues. Deletions cut 2 bases from V and 1 base from J, with 18 bases between. From germline, CDR1 is SGHTA and CDR2 FQGTGA. Sequences were derived from peripheral blood, sampled 28 days after the second AZD1222 dose. This clonotype originated in an adult who received the AZD1222 COVID-19 vaccine. The chain combines TRBV7-3 with TRBJ2-7; possibly TRBD1 or TRBD2 for D (5 bases each). This CDR3 is CASSLSGASDESYEQYF. DNA for the CDR3: TGTGCCAGCAGCTTATCCGGGGCGTCGGACGAGTCCTACGAGCAGTACTTC.